This T cell receptor (beta chain) was captured in a study of blood T cell repertoires in COVID-19. Assay: immunoSEQ multiplex PCR; the TCRdb copy retains only in-frame clones and omits some. Among some 320,000 clones listed, under 90% were seen once. The V and J ends lost 10 bases and 2 bases respectively, with 15 bases between them. Germline-derived CDR1 and CDR2 are ENHRY and SYGVKD. This CDR3 contains 13 residues. This clone was found once. The source of this sequence is a man in his sixties who had recovered from COVID-19. The rearrangement links TRBV10-3 to TRBJ2-7; TRBD2 is a possible D gene (5 bases). The sample was PBMCs or T cells enriched from blood (not recorded which). CDR3 nucleotides: TGTGCCACAGCCCGGGAACAACCCTACGAGCAGTACTTC. Protein sequence: CATAREQPYEQYF.